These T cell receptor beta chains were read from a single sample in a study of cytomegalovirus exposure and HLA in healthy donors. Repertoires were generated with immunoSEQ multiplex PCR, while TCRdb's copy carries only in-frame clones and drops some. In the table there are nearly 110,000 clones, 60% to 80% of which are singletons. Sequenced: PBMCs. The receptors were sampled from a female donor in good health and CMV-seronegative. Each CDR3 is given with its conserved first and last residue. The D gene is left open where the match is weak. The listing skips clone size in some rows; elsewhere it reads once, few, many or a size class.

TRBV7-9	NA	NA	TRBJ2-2	TGTGCCAGCAGCTTTTGGGGAGGCGGGGAGCTGTTTTTT	CASSFWGGGELFF
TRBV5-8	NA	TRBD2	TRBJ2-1	TGTGCCAGCAGCCTAGGACTAGCGAAAAATGAGCAGTTCTTC	CASSLGLAKNEQFF
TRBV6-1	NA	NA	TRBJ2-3	TGTGCCAGCAGTGACCTCGGGTCTAGCACAGATACGCAGTATTTT	CASSDLGSSTDTQYF
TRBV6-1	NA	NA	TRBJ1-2	TGTGCCAGCAGTGAAGCCCCGAAGGAGGGGATCTATGGCTACACCTTC	CASSEAPKEGIYGYTF
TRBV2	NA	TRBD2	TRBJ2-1	TGTGCCAGCAGATTAGAGACTAGCTCGGGCTACAATGAGCAGTTCTTC	CASRLETSSGYNEQFF
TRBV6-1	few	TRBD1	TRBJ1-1	TGTGCCAGCAGTGATATGGGACAGGGGAACACTGAAGCTTTCTTT	CASSDMGQGNTEAFF
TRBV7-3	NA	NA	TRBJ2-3	TGTGCCAGCAGCTTAAACCCGGCGACTAAAGGAGATACGCAGTATTTT	CASSLNPATKGDTQYF
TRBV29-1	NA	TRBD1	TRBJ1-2	TGCAGCGTTGAAGATTGGGACAGAAATTATGGCTACACCTTC	CSVEDWDRNYGYTF
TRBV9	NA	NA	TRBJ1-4	TGTGCCAGCAGCGCCCCCAGGGATGGGGAAAAACTGTTTTTT	CASSAPRDGEKLFF
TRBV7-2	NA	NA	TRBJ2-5	TGTGCCAGCAGCTTAGCACGGGGGAAGGGAGAGACCCAGTACTTC	CASSLARGKGETQYF
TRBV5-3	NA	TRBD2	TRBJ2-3	TGTGCCAGAAGCGTTCGGACTAGCGGGAGTGGTGATACGCAGTATTTT	CARSVRTSGSGDTQYF
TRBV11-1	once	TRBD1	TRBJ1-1	TGTGCCAGCAGCGGAGGACAGGAGCTGAACACTGAAGCTTTCTTT	CASSGGQELNTEAFF
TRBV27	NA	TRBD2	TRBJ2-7	TGTGCCAGCAGAGTAATAGCGGGAGGCCCCTACGAGCAGTACTTC	CASRVIAGGPYEQYF
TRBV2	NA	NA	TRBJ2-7	TGTGCCAGCAGTTCAGGGTTGGGTTCGGGCTACGAGCAGTACTTC	CASSSGLGSGYEQYF
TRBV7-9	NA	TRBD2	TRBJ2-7	TGTGCCAGCAGCTTCCCAGGGGTAGCGGGAGGGCCATATTCCTACGAGCAGTACTTC	CASSFPGVAGGPYSYEQYF
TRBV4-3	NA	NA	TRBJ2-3	TGCGCCAGCAGCGAAGAGGCCGCTAGCACAGATACGCAGTATTTT	CASSEEAASTDTQYF
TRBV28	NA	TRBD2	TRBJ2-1	TGTGCCAGCAGGGGGACTAGCGGCTACAATGAGCAGTTCTTC	CASRGTSGYNEQFF
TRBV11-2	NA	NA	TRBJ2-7	TGTGCCAGCAGCTTAGGGGGTCTGGGGACTCCCTACGAGCAGTACTTC	CASSLGGLGTPYEQYF
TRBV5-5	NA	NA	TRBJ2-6	TGTGCCAACAAGGCAGGCGTCTCTGGGGCCAACGTCCTGACTTTC	CANKAGVSGANVLTF
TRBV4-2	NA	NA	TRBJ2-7	TGTGCCAGCAGCCAATTTGTGGCGGGTAGGAACTACGAGCAGTACTTC	CASSQFVAGRNYEQYF
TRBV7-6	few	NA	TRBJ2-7	TGTGCCAGCAGCTTATACCAAGCTTCCTACGAGCAGTACTTC	CASSLYQASYEQYF
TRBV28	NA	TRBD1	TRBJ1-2	TGTGCCAGCAGTCCAGGGGGCGCTAACTATGGCTACACCTTC	CASSPGGANYGYTF